These 18 T cell receptor beta chains were all obtained from the same sample, sequenced in a study of blood T cell repertoires in COVID-19 (dated by TCRdb to the early 2020s). The library relied on the immunoSEQ multiplex PCR assay. TCRdb mirrors the immuneACCESS table, restricted to in-frame sequences. Some clones are absent from its copies; in checked studies, under half trace to an unresolved V gene, and the reason for the others is unknown. For this sample the table gives about 240,000 clones, of which roughly 90% were detected only once. The top ten clones comprise roughly 6.3% of the sample. The sequencing sample was made of peripheral blood. These receptor sequences come from a man between 60 and 75 years old with acute or convalescent COVID-19.

CDR3 bases: TGTGCCAGCAGACAGGACAGGACGGCGAGCTCTGGGGCCAACGTCCTGACTTTC. Translation: CASRQDRTASSGANVLTF. The J gene is TRBJ2-6, the V gene TRBV28; the match to TRBD1 covers 7 bases. Germline CDR1 and CDR2: MDHEN and SYDVKM. The CDR3 runs 18 residues. V gave up 6 bases and J gave up 0 bases; unmatched junction bases: 11.

V gene TRBV11-2 combines with J gene TRBJ2-5, with D possibly being TRBD2 (5 bases). CDR3 size: 14 residues. CDR1 and CDR2 from the germline V gene are SGHAT and FQNNGV. Trimming shortened V by 0 bases and J by 2 bases, and 7 bases separated the two germline ends. The CDR3 is CASSLEAAQETQYF. The CDR3 DNA reads as TGTGCCAGCAGCTTAGAAGCGGCGCAAGAGACCCAGTACTTC. Variable domain in full (rest from reference TRBV11-2 and TRBJ2-5): EAGVAQSPRYKIIEKRQSVAFWCNPISGHATLYWYQQILGQGPKLLIQFQNNGVVDDSQLPKDRFSAERLKGVDSTLKIQPAKLEDSAVYLCASSLEAAQETQYFGPGTRLLVL.

This sequence joins TRBV28 and TRBJ1-4, with 8 bases that match TRBD1. V shed 4 bases, J shed 8 bases, and the junction held 9 bases outside the gene matches. Germline V gene sequence: CDR1 MDHEN, CDR2 SYDVKM. This CDR3 contains 15 residues. The DNA of the CDR3 is TGTGCCAGCAGTTCTCAGACAGGGGCGGGCGAAAAACTGTTTTTT. This encodes CASSSQTGAGEKLFF.

The chain joins TRBV19 to TRBJ1-2, with a possible D match to TRBD1 (5 bases). The CDR3 extends over 14 amino acids. The germline V and J ends were trimmed by 7 bases and 3 bases, with 15 bases remaining between them. Germline V gives CDR1 LNHDA, CDR2 SQIVND (reference sequence). CDR3 region: CASKRGNGDYGYTF. The CDR3 bases are TGTGCCAGTAAGCGGGGGAATGGCGACTATGGCTACACCTTC.

The chain carries TRBV11-3 and TRBJ2-7; a possible D gene is TRBD2 (5 bases). This CDR3 is 15 amino acids long. Germline-derived CDR1 and CDR2 are SGHNT and YENEEA. Trimming removed 7 bases at V and 1 base at J, with 17 bases between. The CDR3, as DNA: TGTGCCAGCACCTCGATGAGGGAAGGATCCTACGAGCAGTACTTC. This translates into CASTSMREGSYEQYF.

The chain is built from TRBV28 and TRBJ2-7, with 8 bases lining up with TRBD1. This CDR3 has 15 residues. J was trimmed by 1 base and V by 4 bases; bases with no gene match: 6. In germline, CDR1 is MDHEN, CDR2 SYDVKM. The CDR3 here is CASSSQGAKSYEQYF. CDR3 DNA: TGTGCCAGCAGTTCCCAGGGGGCGAAATCCTACGAGCAGTACTTC. The full variable domain, rest sourced from reference TRBV28 and TRBJ2-7, is DVKVTQSSRYLVKRTGEKVFLECVQDMDHENMFWYRQDPGLGLRLIYFSYDVKMKEKGDIPEGYSVSREKKERFSLILESASTNQTSMYLCASSSQGAKSYEQYFGPGTRLTVT.

The chain employs TRBV6-5 and TRBJ1-6, with 8 bases fitting TRBD1. The CDR3 has 15 amino acids. The junction had 9 bases not matched to a gene; V was cut back by 6 bases and J by 8 bases. Germline CDR1 is MNHEY and CDR2 is SVGAGI. The CDR3 loop is CASRAWTGRDSPLHF. The CDR3 bases are TGTGCCAGCAGGGCATGGACAGGGCGTGATTCACCCCTCCACTTT.

The chain has TRBV19 and TRBJ2-1, with 8 positions matching TRBD2. This CDR3 is 15 amino acids long. The germline CDR1 and CDR2 sequences are LNHDA and SQIVND (reference sequence). The ends lost 8 bases at V and 0 bases at J; junction bases unmatched: 6. The CDR3 is CASGLAASSYNEQFF. DNA of the CDR3: TGTGCCAGTGGACTAGCCGCCAGCTCCTACAATGAGCAGTTCTTC.

The chain combines TRBV6-2 or TRBV6-3 with TRBJ1-1, with D maybe TRBD1 (5 bases). Germline assignment: CDR1 MNHEY and CDR2 SVGEGT. The CDR3 extends over 15 amino acids. V shed 0 bases and J shed 11 bases, with 19 bases lying between them. The CDR3 region is CASSYSNLDKVGAFF. The CDR3 DNA sequence: TGTGCCAGCAGTTACTCTAATTTGGACAAGGTCGGCGCTTTCTTT.

DNA of the CDR3: TGTGCCACCAGCAGGATGACAGGGTTGAGGCCGGCCGGGGAGCTGTTTTTT. Protein: CATSRMTGLRPAGELFF. This chain connects TRBV15 to TRBJ2-2; 7 bases line up with TRBD1. The CDR3 is made up of 17 amino acids. Losses at the gene ends were 3 bases for V and 6 bases for J; bases not matched to a gene: 13. CDR1 and CDR2 from the germline V gene are LNHNV and YYDKDF (reference sequence).

V is TRBV15 and J is TRBJ2-2, with 13 bases aligning to TRBD2. Germline loops: CDR1 LNHNV, CDR2 YYDKDF (reference sequence). This CDR3 has 16 amino acids. V shed 5 bases and J 8 bases; nucleotides not matched to a gene: 8. In DNA form, the CDR3 reads TGTGCCACCAGCTTCCGACTAGCGGGAGGAGGTGGGGAGCTGTTTTTT. It yields the protein CATSFRLAGGGGELFF.

This clone turned up a few times. The J gene is TRBJ2-7, the V gene TRBV7-2; unclear D gene. Trimming pared 1 base from V and 4 bases from J, leaving 5 bases between. The CDR3 consists of 12 residues. Per germline, CDR1 SGHTA and CDR2 FQGNSA. This CDR3 is CASSLGRYEQYF. CDR3 nucleotides: TGTGCCAGCAGCTTAGGTCGTTACGAGCAGTACTTC.

V gene TRBV28 combines with J gene TRBJ2-1; 11 nucleotides align to TRBD2. The CDR3 runs to 14 residues. Trimming cost V 8 bases and J 5 bases; bases outside gene matches: 5. Germline lookup yields CDR1 MDHEN and CDR2 SYDVKM. CDR3 sequence reads: CASFTSGSNNEQFF. CDR3 nucleotides: TGTGCCAGCTTCACTAGCGGGAGTAACAATGAGCAGTTCTTC.

The chain employs TRBV9 and TRBJ2-7; no clear D. The CDR3 runs 13 residues. V was clipped by 0 bases and J by 6 bases, with 10 bases between them. The germline gives CDR1 SGDLS, CDR2 YYNGEE. CDR3: CASSVGPPLEQYF. As DNA, the CDR3 is TGTGCCAGCAGCGTAGGTCCCCCCCTCGAGCAGTACTTC.

This clone was seen a single time. The rearrangement uses TRBV19 and TRBJ1-5; D may be TRBD1 (5 bases). CDR3 length: 14 amino acids. CDR1 LNHDA and CDR2 SQIVND come from the germline V gene (reference sequence). Trimming stripped 3 bases from V and 3 bases from J, with 9 bases between. CDR3: CASSMGLNNQPQHF. DNA of the CDR3: TGTGCCAGTAGTATGGGGCTGAACAATCAGCCCCAGCATTTT.

This chain links TRBV11-3 with TRBJ1-4, with D perhaps matching TRBD1 (5 bases). The CDR3 contains 16 residues. In germline, CDR1 is SGHNT, CDR2 YENEEA. V lost 0 bases to trimming and J lost 1 base, with 9 bases between them. The CDR3 DNA reads TGTGCCAGCAGCTTAGACCTCCAGGGAACTAATGAAAAACTGTTTTTT. It yields the protein CASSLDLQGTNEKLFF.

J is TRBJ2-7 and V is TRBV27; TRBD2 matches 11 bases. The V gene's germline CDR1 is MNHEY and CDR2 SMNVEV (reference sequence). CDR3 length: 21 residues. V was pared by 5 bases and J by 0 bases, with 21 bases of the junction left unmatched. The DNA for the CDR3 is TGTGCCAGCAGTCCGCCCCCCGGGACTAGCGGCCCTAGTGGGGTCTCCTACGAGCAGTACTTC. Translation: CASSPPPGTSGPSGVSYEQYF.

This chain joins TRBV27 and TRBJ2-3; 7 nucleotides match TRBD2. CDR1 and CDR2 (germline): MNHEY, SMNVEV (reference sequence). The length of the CDR3 is 17 residues. J was trimmed by 5 bases and V by 4 bases; bases with no gene match: 15. CDR3 residues: CASSSQLGGPEGDTQYF. Here the CDR3 DNA reads TGTGCCAGCAGTTCACAGTTGGGAGGGCCTGAGGGAGATACGCAGTATTTT.